This paragraph reports one T cell receptor (beta chain). Its antigen is undetermined. The sample comes from a study of T cell responses to AZD1222 COVID-19 vaccine. Study observations and caveats: Compared with day 0, the breadth and depth of the Spike-specific TCR repertoire rose significantly after two doses of AZD1222.

This CDR3 spans 18 amino acids. J gave up 0 bases and V 2 bases, and 12 bases lay outside the gene matches. Germline CDR1 and CDR2: KGHSH and LQKENI. Repertoires were generated with immunoSEQ multiplex PCR, while TCRdb's copy carries only in-frame clones and drops some. The sample contains about 150,000 clones, approximately 90% of which appear only once. The rearrangement links TRBV18 to TRBJ2-7; TRBD2 aligns across 8 bases. The sequencing used peripheral blood, collected 28 days after the second AZD1222 dose. This TCR came from an adult who received the AZD1222 COVID-19 vaccine. The CDR3 coding sequence is TGTGCCAGCTCACCAAGCTTAGGTACTAGCGGAGGCTCCTACGAGCAGTACTTC. Translated, it gives CASSPSLGTSGGSYEQYF. The full variable domain, its missing parts supplied by reference TRBV18 and TRBJ2-7, is NAGVMQNPRHLVRRRGQEARLRCSPMKGHSHVYWYRQLPEEGLKFMVYLQKENIIDESGMPKERFSAEFPKEGPSILRIQQVVRGDSAAYFCASSPSLGTSGGSYEQYFGPGTRLTVT.